The next 12 T cell receptor beta chains were all read from a single sample in a study of PD-L1 blockade in urothelial cancer. Assay: immunoSEQ multiplex PCR; the TCRdb copy retains only in-frame clones and omits some. The sample lists 70,000 to 90,000 clones, about 80% occurring once. The source was PBMCs, collected around atezolizumab (anti-PD-L1) treatment. These receptors originate from a man aged 65 to 79 with urothelial cancer.

In this sample, this clone turned up a few times. The chain uses TRBV5-5 and TRBJ2-7; TRBD1 might be the D (6 bases). This CDR3 has 14 residues. Germline CDR1 reads SGHKS; CDR2 reads YYEKEE (reference sequence). Trimming stripped 3 bases from V and 5 bases from J, with 15 bases between. The CDR3 loop reads CASSSQGMGNEQYF. CDR3 DNA: TGTGCCAGCAGCTCGCAGGGGATGGGGAACGAGCAGTACTTC.

The genes are TRBV5-1 and TRBJ2-7; 9 bases map to TRBD1. Unmatched junction bases numbered 5, after V lost 5 bases and J lost 2 bases. Germline V lookup: CDR1 SGHRS, CDR2 YFSETQ. The CDR3 consists of 14 residues. CDR3 sequence: CASRNGTGTYEQYF. CDR3 bases: TGCGCCAGCAGGAACGGGACAGGGACCTACGAGCAGTACTTC.

As DNA, the CDR3 is TGTGCCAGCAGCTGGCCTTTTAGCACAGATACGCAGTATTTT. It is translated as CASSWPFSTDTQYF. The rearrangement links TRBV5-8 to TRBJ2-3; D remains unclear. Germline V gene sequence: CDR1 SGHTS, CDR2 YDEGEE. This CDR3 is 14 amino acids long. V was cut by 3 bases and J by 0 bases, with 8 bases left in between.

To note about this clone: At one of its ends the junction is not consistent with the germline gene, which may arise from a read error. The chain couples TRBV5-1 to TRBJ2-2, with 9 bases lining up with TRBD2. This CDR3 region has 15 residues. Germline loops: CDR1 SGHRS, CDR2 YFSETQ. The DNA for the CDR3 is TGCGCCAGCAGCAGCGGGGGGCGGAACACCGGGGAGCCGTTTTTT. Protein: CASSSGGRNTGEPFF.

The rearrangement links TRBV5-8 to TRBJ2-6, with 11 positions matching TRBD1. This CDR3 has 17 residues. The germline V gene has CDR1 SGHTS and CDR2 YDEGEE. V was clipped by 4 bases and J by 3 bases; unmatched bases: 6. The CDR3 region has the DNA TGTGCCAGCAGCAAAGGACAGGGGGCGTATGGGGCCAACGTCCTGACTTTC. It yields the protein CASSKGQGAYGANVLTF.

This chain uses TRBV2 with TRBJ1-1; TRBD1 is a possible D gene (5 bases). Trimming removed 7 bases from V and 4 bases from J, with 16 bases in between. Germline loops: CDR1 SNHLY, CDR2 FYNNEI. The CDR3 runs to 14 residues. Written as DNA, the CDR3 is TGTGCCAGCACCACGGTGGGGGGTGGCACTGAAGCTTTCTTT. Translation gives CASTTVGGGTEAFF. The full variable domain, completed using reference TRBV2 and TRBJ1-1, is EPEVTQTPSHQVTQMGQEVILRCVPISNHLYFYWYRQILGQKVEFLVSFYNNEISEKSEIFDDQFSVERPDGSNFTLKIRSTKLEDSAMYFCASTTVGGGTEAFFGQGTRLTVV.

This chain joins TRBV4-2 and TRBJ1-5, with 7 nucleotides matching TRBD1. Germline values: CDR1 LGHNA, CDR2 YNFKEQ. This CDR3 contains 15 residues. V lost 4 bases and J lost 3; bases outside the gene matches: 6. CDR3 sequence reads: CASSLRTGDNQPQHF. In DNA, the CDR3 is TGTGCCAGCAGCCTCCGGACAGGCGACAATCAGCCCCAGCATTTT.

The V gene is TRBV29-1, the J gene TRBJ2-5; 15 bases fit TRBD2. V trimming: 4 bases; J trimming: 4 bases; junction bases outside the gene matches: 7. This CDR3 has 16 residues. Per germline, CDR1 SQVTM and CDR2 ANQGSEA. Here the CDR3 DNA reads TGCAGCGTTGCAGGACTAGCGGGAGGGGCATCAGAGACCCAGTACTTC. Amino acid sequence: CSVAGLAGGASETQYF.

This clone was counted once. This CDR3 is also generated by other DNA sequences in the sample. This chain connects TRBV5-1 to TRBJ2-6; 9 bases align to TRBD1. V dropped 2 bases and J dropped 4; count of bases not matched to a gene: 7. CDR1 is SGHRS, CDR2 YFSETQ, per germline. This CDR3 comprises 17 residues. CDR3 DNA sequence: TGCGCCAGCAGCTTATCCCCCGGGACAGGGGGGGCCAACGTCCTGACTTTC. Its translation is CASSLSPGTGGANVLTF.

This chain connects TRBV11-2 to TRBJ2-3; 9 nucleotides line up with TRBD2. The CDR3 is 16 amino acids. Germline assignment: CDR1 SGHAT and CDR2 FQNNGV. The J segment lost 0 bases and the V segment lost 6 bases, leaving 7 bases of the junction unmatched. The CDR3: CASRRGGLASTDTQYF. As DNA, the CDR3 is TGTGCCAGCAGGCGAGGAGGACTAGCGAGCACAGATACGCAGTATTTT.

The chain couples TRBV11-2 to TRBJ2-2; unclear D gene. This CDR3 comprises 13 residues. V was pared by 5 bases and J by 7 bases, with 11 bases between. Germline V gives CDR1 SGHAT, CDR2 FQNNGV. The CDR3 spells CASSPSRFGELFF. The CDR3, as DNA: TGTGCCAGCAGCCCGAGCCGATTCGGGGAGCTGTTTTTT. The variable domain in full, with the rest retrieved from reference TRBV11-2 and TRBJ2-2, is EAGVAQSPRYKIIEKRQSVAFWCNPISGHATLYWYQQILGQGPKLLIQFQNNGVVDDSQLPKDRFSAERLKGVDSTLKIQPAKLEDSAVYLCASSPSRFGELFFGEGSRLTVL.

Comment on this clone: Other DNA sequences from this sample encode an identical CDR3 as well. V and J are TRBV5-1 and TRBJ2-5, with a possible D match to TRBD1 (6 bases). Germline V gene data show CDR1 as SGHRS and CDR2 as YFSETQ. The germline V and J ends were trimmed by 2 bases and 4 bases, with 6 bases remaining between them. This CDR3 has 12 residues. In DNA form, the CDR3 reads TGCGCCAGCAGCTTACAGGGAGAGACCCAGTACTTC. This sequence encodes CASSLQGETQYF. Looking up the rest from reference TRBV5-1 and TRBJ2-5 gives the full variable domain: KAGVTQTPRYLIKTRGQQVTLSCSPISGHRSVSWYQQTPGQGLQFLFEYFSETQRNKGNFPGRFSGRQFSNSRSEMNVSTLELGDSALYLCASSLQGETQYFGPGTRLLVL.